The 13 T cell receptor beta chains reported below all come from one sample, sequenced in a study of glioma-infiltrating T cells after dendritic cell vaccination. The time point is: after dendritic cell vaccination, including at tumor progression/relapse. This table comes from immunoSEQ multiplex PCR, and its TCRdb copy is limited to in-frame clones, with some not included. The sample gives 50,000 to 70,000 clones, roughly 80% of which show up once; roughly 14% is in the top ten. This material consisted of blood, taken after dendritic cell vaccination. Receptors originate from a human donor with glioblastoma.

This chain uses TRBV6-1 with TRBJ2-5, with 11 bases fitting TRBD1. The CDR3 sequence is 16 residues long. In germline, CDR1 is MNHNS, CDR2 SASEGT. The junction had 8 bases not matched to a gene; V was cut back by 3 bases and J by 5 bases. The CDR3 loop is CASSDISGQGGETQYF. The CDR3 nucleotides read TGTGCCAGCAGTGATATATCGGGACAGGGGGGGGAGACCCAGTACTTC.

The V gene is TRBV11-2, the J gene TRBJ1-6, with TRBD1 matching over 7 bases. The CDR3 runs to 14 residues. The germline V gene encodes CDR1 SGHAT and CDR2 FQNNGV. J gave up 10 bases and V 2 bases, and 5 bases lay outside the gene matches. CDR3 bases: TGTGCCAGCAGCTTAAACAGGGGAGGATCACCCCTCCACTTT. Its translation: CASSLNRGGSPLHF.

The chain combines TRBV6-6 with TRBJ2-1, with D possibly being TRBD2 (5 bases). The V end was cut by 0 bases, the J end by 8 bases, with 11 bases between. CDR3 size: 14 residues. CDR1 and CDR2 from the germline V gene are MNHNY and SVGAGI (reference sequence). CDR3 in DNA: TGTGCCAGCAGTTACTCAATGGAGGCCGATGAGCAGTTCTTC. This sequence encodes CASSYSMEADEQFF.

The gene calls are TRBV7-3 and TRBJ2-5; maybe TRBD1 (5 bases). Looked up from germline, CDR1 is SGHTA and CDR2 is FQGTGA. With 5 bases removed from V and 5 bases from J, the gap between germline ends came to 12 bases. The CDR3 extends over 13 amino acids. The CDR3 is CASSVGVMETQYF. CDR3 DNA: TGTGCCAGCAGCGTAGGGGTTATGGAGACCCAGTACTTC.

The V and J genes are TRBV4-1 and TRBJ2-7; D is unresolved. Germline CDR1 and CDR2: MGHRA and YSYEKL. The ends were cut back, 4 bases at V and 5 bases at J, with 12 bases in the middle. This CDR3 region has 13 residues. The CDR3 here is CASSRQVSDEQYF. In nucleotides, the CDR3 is TGCGCCAGCAGCCGGCAGGTTTCCGACGAGCAGTACTTC.

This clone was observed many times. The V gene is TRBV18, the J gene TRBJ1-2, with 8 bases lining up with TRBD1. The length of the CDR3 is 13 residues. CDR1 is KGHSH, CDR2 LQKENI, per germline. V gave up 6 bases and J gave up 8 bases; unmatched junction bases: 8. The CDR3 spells CASSGQGANGYTF. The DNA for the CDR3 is TGTGCCAGCTCGGGGCAGGGGGCCAACGGCTACACCTTC.

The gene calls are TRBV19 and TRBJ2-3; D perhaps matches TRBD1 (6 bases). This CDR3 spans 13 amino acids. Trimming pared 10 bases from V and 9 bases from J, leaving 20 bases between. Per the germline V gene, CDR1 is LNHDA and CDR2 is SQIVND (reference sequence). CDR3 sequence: CAIRDTGTRTQYF. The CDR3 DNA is TGTGCCATTCGGGACACCGGCACCCGAACGCAGTATTTT.

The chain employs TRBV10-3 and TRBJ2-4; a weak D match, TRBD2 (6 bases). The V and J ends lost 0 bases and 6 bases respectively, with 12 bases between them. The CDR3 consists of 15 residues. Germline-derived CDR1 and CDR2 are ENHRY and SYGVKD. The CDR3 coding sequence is TGTGCCATCAGTGAGTCCGCCGGGGGTACAAACATTCAGTACTTC. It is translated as CAISESAGGTNIQYF.

CDR3: CASLRGGYGYTF. CDR3 sequence (DNA): TGTGCTAGCCTCCGCGGGGGCTATGGCTACACCTTC. This rearrangement joins TRBV12-5 to TRBJ1-2; D is perhaps TRBD1 (5 bases). Trimming cost V 9 bases and J 4 bases, with 12 bases left between them. The germline gives CDR1 LGHNT, CDR2 FRNRAP. The CDR3 extends over 12 amino acids.

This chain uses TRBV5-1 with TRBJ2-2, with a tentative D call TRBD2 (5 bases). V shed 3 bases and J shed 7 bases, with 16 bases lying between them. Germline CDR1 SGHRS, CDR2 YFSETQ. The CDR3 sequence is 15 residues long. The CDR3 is CASSSEVGNDGELFF. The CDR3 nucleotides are TGCGCCAGCAGCTCGGAGGTGGGGAACGACGGGGAGCTGTTTTTT.

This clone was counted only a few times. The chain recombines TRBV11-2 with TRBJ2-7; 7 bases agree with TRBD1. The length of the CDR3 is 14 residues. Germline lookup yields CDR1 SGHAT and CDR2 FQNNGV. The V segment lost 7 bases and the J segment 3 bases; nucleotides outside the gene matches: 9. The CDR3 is CASNMDRRIYEQYF. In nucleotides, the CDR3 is TGTGCCAGCAACATGGACAGGAGAATCTACGAGCAGTACTTC.

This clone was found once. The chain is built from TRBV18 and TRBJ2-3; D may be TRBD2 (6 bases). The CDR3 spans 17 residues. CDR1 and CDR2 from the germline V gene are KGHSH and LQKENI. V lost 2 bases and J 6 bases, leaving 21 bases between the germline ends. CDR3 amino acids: CASSPSKDHLARDTQYF. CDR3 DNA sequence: TGTGCCAGCTCACCATCAAAGGACCATCTAGCGCGTGATACGCAGTATTTT.

CDR3 sequence reads: CASSATILPYEQYF. As DNA, the CDR3 is TGTGCCAGCAGTGCGACCATACTACCCTACGAGCAGTACTTC. V usage is TRBV6-6 and J usage is TRBJ2-7; D is undetermined. The ends were cut back, 5 bases at V and 2 bases at J, with 13 bases in the middle. The length of the CDR3 is 14 residues. The germline gives CDR1 MNHNY, CDR2 SVGAGI (reference sequence).